This T cell receptor (beta chain) was sequenced for a study of regulatory T cells in long-lasting Graves disease. Indicated time point: newly diagnosed GD, antithyroid drugs for less than 3 months. There was RNA extracted from PBMCs, and the TCR library was made from it. In building TCR beta libraries, iRepertoire HTBI primers were used together with Arm-PCR of CDR3 regions. A single record per CDR3 protein comes from TCRdb applying MiXCR to the multiplex PCR reads. The sample has roughly 510,000 distinct CDR3 sequences, around 15% seen once; the top ten hold around 12%. Germline V lookup: CDR1 MNHEY, CDR2 SMNVEV (reference sequence). CDR3 size: 16 residues. The trim removed 1 base at V and 1 base at J, leaving 4 bases unmatched. This clonotype was seen at least ten times. This sample was shared with a second study, whose subject was T cells in Graves' hyperthyroidism and ophthalmopathy.

This specimen was peripheral blood mononuclear cells (PBMCs), taken at new diagnosis, from a patient treated with antithyroid drugs. V gene TRBV27 combines with J gene TRBJ2-3, with 8 bases that match TRBD1. The clonotype was recovered from a man in his late teens or twenties with Graves disease. CDR3 region: CASSLLPGQGTDTQYF. The CDR3 bases are TGTGCCAGCAGTTTATTGCCGGGACAGGGCACAGATACGCAGTATTTT.